The 13 T cell receptor beta chains presented below share a single source sample, sequenced in a study of early T cells in non-severe SARS-CoV-2 infection. TCRdb analysed the 5' RACE reads with MiXCR anew, one entry per CDR3 protein. The sample has about 55,000 distinct CDR3 sequences, around 7% seen once. The sequenced sample was whole blood, obtained at baseline. The source is an adult who was a healthcare worker with PCR-confirmed SARS-CoV-2 infection or an uninfected control (not recorded which).

This clonotype was observed many times. The rearrangement joins TRBV20-1 to TRBJ1-4; no reliable D call. The CDR3 contains 13 residues. Per germline, CDR1 DFQATT and CDR2 SNEGSKA (reference sequence). Trimming pared 3 bases from V and 8 bases from J, leaving 13 bases between. The CDR3 DNA reads TGCAGTGCTAGGGGTGCTGCCGGGGAAAAACTGTTTTTT. The encoded protein is CSARGAAGEKLFF.

With regard to this clonotype: This may be a read error, as it is one base from a much larger clone. V and J are TRBV7-9 and TRBJ1-6; no firm D call. The germline V gene has CDR1 SEHNR and CDR2 FQNEAQ (reference sequence). The CDR3 extends over 12 amino acids. The CDR3 sequence is CVSVGGNGPLHF. The CDR3, as DNA: TGTGTCAGCGTCGGAGGTAACGGACCCCTCCACTTT.

This clonotype was counted at least ten times. CDR3 in amino acids: CASSFSRGSGGADTQYF. CDR3 nucleotide sequence: TGTGCCAGCAGCTTCTCCCGAGGTAGCGGGGGCGCAGATACGCAGTATTTT. V and J are TRBV7-3 and TRBJ2-3; 9 bases agree with TRBD2. V was pared by 3 bases and J by 4 bases, with 11 bases of the junction left unmatched. The CDR3 contains 17 residues. Germline V gene sequence: CDR1 SGHTA, CDR2 FQGTGA.

The chain carries TRBV5-1 and TRBJ2-3; no reliable D call. Germline V gene lookup returns CDR1 SGHRS and CDR2 YFSETQ. V was cut by 5 bases and J by 2 bases, with 9 bases left in between. The CDR3 extends over 13 amino acids. CDR3 residues: CASSPKTTDTQYF. The CDR3 DNA is TGCGCCAGCAGTCCCAAAACCACAGATACGCAGTATTTT.

The table lists this clonotype with many counts. V and J are TRBV27 and TRBJ1-3, with 8 bases lining up with TRBD1. CDR3 length: 15 residues. CDR1 and CDR2 (germline): MNHEY, SMNVEV (reference sequence). The junction had 5 bases not matched to a gene; V was cut back by 4 bases and J by 3 bases. The CDR3 region has the DNA TGTGCCAGCAGTTCCGACAGGGGCAGTGGAAACACCATATATTTT. This gives the protein CASSSDRGSGNTIYF.

This clonotype was counted many times. The V and J genes are TRBV7-9 and TRBJ1-2; D is perhaps TRBD1 (5 bases). CDR3 length: 16 amino acids. Deletions cut 1 base from V and 2 bases from J, with 14 bases between. CDR1 and CDR2 (germline): SEHNR, FQNEAQ (reference sequence). In nucleotides, the CDR3 is TGTGCCAGCAGCTTAGGGTCCCAGAGGGGCAACTATGGCTACACCTTC. Encoded protein: CASSLGSQRGNYGYTF. Full variable domain (outside the CDR3, taken from reference TRBV7-9 and TRBJ1-2): DTGVSQNPRHKITKRGQNVTFRCDPISEHNRLYWYRQTLGQGPEFLTYFQNEAQLEKSRLLSDRFSAERPKGSFSTLEIQRTEQGDSAMYLCASSLGSQRGNYGYTFGSGTRLTVV.

This clonotype was observed a handful of times. The chain uses TRBV7-9 and TRBJ2-5; D uncertain. The germline gives CDR1 SEHNR, CDR2 FQNEAQ (reference sequence). This CDR3 region has 15 residues. Trimming removed 5 bases at V and 2 bases at J, with 15 bases between. The CDR3 coding sequence is TGTGCCAGCAGCCCCTTATTGACAAAGCAAGAGACCCAGTACTTC. Translating gives CASSPLLTKQETQYF.

This clonotype was seen at least ten times. The CDR3 DNA follows: TGTGCCAGCAGCTTGGAGGGCAGGGGGCCTCGTTCACCCCTCCACTTT. Amino acid sequence: CASSLEGRGPRSPLHF. The rearrangement uses TRBV5-6 and TRBJ1-6; 8 bases are shared with TRBD1. Germline CDR1 reads SGHDT; CDR2 reads YYEEEE. This CDR3 is 16 amino acids long. V shed 0 bases and J 9 bases; nucleotides not matched to a gene: 8.

The chain links TRBV29-1 to TRBJ2-3; the match to TRBD2 covers 8 bases. Losses at the gene ends were 4 bases for V and 4 bases for J; bases not matched to a gene: 13. Germline-derived CDR1 and CDR2 are SQVTM and ANQGSEA. This CDR3 contains 16 residues. CDR3 DNA sequence: TGCAGCGTTGTAGAGTTCGGGGTTAGCGGGGCAGATACGCAGTATTTT. It codes for CSVVEFGVSGADTQYF.

The chain uses TRBV11-2 and TRBJ2-3; D is undetermined. The CDR3 loop spans 15 amino acids. Germline lookup yields CDR1 SGHAT and CDR2 FQNNGV. Deletions cut 0 bases from V and 4 bases from J, with 11 bases between. CDR3 region: CASSLDLVRSDTQYF. CDR3 DNA sequence: TGTGCCAGCAGCTTAGATCTAGTTCGATCAGATACGCAGTATTTT.

A few counts support this clonotype. V and J are TRBV6-2 or TRBV6-3 and TRBJ2-4; 8 nucleotides align to TRBD2. CDR3 size: 16 residues. Germline CDR1 reads MNHEY; CDR2 reads SVGEGT. Trimming at V came to 8 bases and at J to 6 bases, leaving 15 bases not matched to a gene. The CDR3 protein is CASRIGLASSANIQYF. The CDR3 DNA reads as TGTGCCAGCCGAATTGGACTAGCAAGTTCGGCAAACATTCAGTACTTC.

V is TRBV19 and J is TRBJ1-2; 7 bases align to TRBD1. Losses at the gene ends were 5 bases for V and 8 bases for J; bases not matched to a gene: 8. From germline, CDR1 is LNHDA and CDR2 SQIVND (reference sequence). CDR3 size: 13 residues. CDR3: CASSARGRRGYTF. CDR3 in DNA: TGTGCCAGTAGTGCAAGGGGGCGTCGGGGCTACACCTTC.

The V call is TRBV6-5, the J call TRBJ2-3; no firm D call. Trimming stripped 8 bases from V and 4 bases from J, with 10 bases between. Germline lookup yields CDR1 MNHEY and CDR2 SVGAGI. This CDR3 has 12 amino acids. CDR3: CASRWGADTQYF. As DNA, the CDR3 is TGTGCCAGCCGATGGGGTGCAGATACGCAGTATTTT.